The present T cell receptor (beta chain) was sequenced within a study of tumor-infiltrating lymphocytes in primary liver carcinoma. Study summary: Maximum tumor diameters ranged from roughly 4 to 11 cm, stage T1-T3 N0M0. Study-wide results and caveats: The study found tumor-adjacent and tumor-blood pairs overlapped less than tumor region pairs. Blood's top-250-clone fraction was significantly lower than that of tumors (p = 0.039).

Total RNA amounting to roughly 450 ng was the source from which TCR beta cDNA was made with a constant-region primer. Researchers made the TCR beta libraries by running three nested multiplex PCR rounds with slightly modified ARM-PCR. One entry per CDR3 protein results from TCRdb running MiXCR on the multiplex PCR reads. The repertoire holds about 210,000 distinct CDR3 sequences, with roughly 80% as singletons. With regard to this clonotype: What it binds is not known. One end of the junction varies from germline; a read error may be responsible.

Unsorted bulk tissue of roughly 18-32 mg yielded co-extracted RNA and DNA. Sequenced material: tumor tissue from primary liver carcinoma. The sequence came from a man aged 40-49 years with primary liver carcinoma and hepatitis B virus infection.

The CDR3 sequence is CASSQVSAGYTGDEQFF. CDR3 nucleotide sequence: TGTGCCAGCAGCCAAGTTTCAGCGGGATATACGGGGGATGAACAGTTCTTC. V gene TRBV4-2 combines with J gene TRBJ2-1; TRBD2 aligns across 7 bases. Germline V gene sequence: CDR1 LGHNA, CDR2 YNFKEQ. The length of the CDR3 is 17 residues.